Shown below are 30 T cell receptor beta chains from a single sample sequenced in a study of T cells in Graves' hyperthyroidism and ophthalmopathy. Amplified TCR beta CDR3 regions derived from RNA transcripts. TCR CDR3 underwent first-round RT-PCR with the HTBI primer set. MiXCR was run by TCRdb on the multiplex PCR reads, yielding one entry per CDR3 protein. The sample includes under 300,000 distinct CDR3 sequences, roughly 15% of them seen just once. The sequenced material came from blood. The receptors were sampled from a woman aged 40 to 49 with Graves' hyperthyroidism.

The rearrangement uses TRBV28 and TRBJ1-6; no firm D call. CDR3 length equals 13 residues. Trimming took 6 bases from V and 5 from J, leaving 8 bases between them. The germline gives CDR1 MDHEN, CDR2 SYDVKM. In DNA form, the CDR3 reads TGTGCCAGCAGGCGGGTCGATAATTCACCCCTCCACTTT. This sequence encodes CASRRVDNSPLHF. The variable domain in full, completed from reference TRBV28 and TRBJ1-6, reads DVKVTQSSRYLVKRTGEKVFLECVQDMDHENMFWYRQDPGLGLRLIYFSYDVKMKEKGDIPEGYSVSREKKERFSLILESASTNQTSMYLCASRRVDNSPLHFGNGTRLTVT.

This clonotype was observed many times. This chain uses TRBV5-8 with TRBJ2-7; a possible D gene is TRBD1 (5 bases). Trimming cost V 4 bases and J 6 bases, with 11 bases left between them. Germline V gene lookup returns CDR1 SGHTS and CDR2 YDEGEE. The length of the CDR3 is 12 residues. The chain's CDR3 is CASSTRAFEQYF. CDR3 bases: TGTGCCAGCAGCACCAGGGCGTTCGAGCAGTACTTC.

The sample holds many counts of this clonotype. The chain has TRBV10-3 and TRBJ1-6, with unresolved D. CDR3 length: 12 amino acids. Germline-derived CDR1 and CDR2 are ENHRY and SYGVKD. The V end lost 7 bases, the J end lost 6 bases, and 7 bases lay between the germline ends. Written as DNA, the CDR3 is TGTGCCATCAAATCAGCTAATTCACCCCTCCACTTT. Translating it yields CAIKSANSPLHF.

This clonotype was seen repeatedly, ten times or more. The V gene is TRBV15, the J gene TRBJ2-7; D is possibly TRBD1 (6 bases). The germline gives CDR1 LNHNV, CDR2 YYDKDF (reference sequence). V lost 0 bases and J 2 bases, leaving 11 bases between the germline ends. The CDR3 length is 15 residues. The CDR3 reads CATSREWTETYEQYF. The CDR3, as DNA: TGTGCCACCAGCAGAGAGTGGACAGAAACCTACGAGCAGTACTTC.

This clonotype was picked up many times. The chain combines TRBV20-1 with TRBJ1-1; TRBD1 agrees at 7 bases. The CDR3 has 11 residues. The V and J ends lost 6 bases and 13 bases, in that order; junction bases with no gene match: 11. The germline V gene has CDR1 DFQATT and CDR2 SNEGSKA (reference sequence). The CDR3 loop reads CSAARGDSDFF. The CDR3 DNA follows: TGCAGTGCAGCCAGGGGGGATAGTGATTTCTTT.

This clonotype has at least ten counts. V is TRBV15 and J is TRBJ2-1; 7 positions agree with TRBD2. Germline V lookup: CDR1 LNHNV, CDR2 YYDKDF (reference sequence). The CDR3 loop spans 15 amino acids. J lost 3 bases, V lost 6 bases, and 8 bases had no gene match. CDR3 amino acids: CATRNGTTNYNEQFF. In DNA, the CDR3 is TGTGCCACCAGGAACGGGACTACCAACTACAATGAGCAGTTCTTC.

This clonotype was detected ten times or more. CDR3 amino acids: CASRAGTSYEQYF. The CDR3 DNA sequence: TGTGCCAGCAGGGCGGGGACCTCCTACGAGCAGTACTTC. V and J are TRBV7-6 and TRBJ2-7; tentatively, D is TRBD2 (6 bases). Between the trimmed V and J ends, which lost 6 bases and 0 bases, there was a span of 9 bases. Germline V gene lookup returns CDR1 SGHVS and CDR2 FNYEAQ. The CDR3 is 13 amino acids.

This clonotype showed up many times. The chain combines TRBV20-1 with TRBJ2-1; 14 bases match TRBD2. CDR3 length: 16 residues. From germline, CDR1 is DFQATT and CDR2 SNEGSKA (reference sequence). V gave up 6 bases and J gave up 4 bases; unmatched junction bases: 8. The CDR3 loop reads CSAQTSGRASYNEQFF. CDR3 in DNA: TGCAGTGCCCAGACTAGCGGGAGGGCCAGTTACAATGAGCAGTTCTTC.

This clonotype was observed a few times. The chain uses TRBV12-3 or TRBV12-4 and TRBJ2-7, with 9 bases lining up with TRBD2. Trimming removed 6 bases from V and 3 bases from J; junction bases left unmatched: 6. The length of the CDR3 is 14 residues. CDR3 sequence (DNA): TGTGCCAGCAGGTCTAGCGGGGAGAGCTACGAGCAGTACTTC. Protein product: CASRSSGESYEQYF.

This clonotype was seen ten or more times. The J gene is TRBJ2-3, the V gene TRBV7-9; TRBD1 might be the D (6 bases). The V and J ends lost 4 bases and 6 bases respectively, with 20 bases between them. Germline CDR1 is SEHNR and CDR2 is FQNEAQ (reference sequence). CDR3 length: 16 amino acids. The CDR3 coding sequence is TGTGCCAGCAGCTCAACAGGGAGAGGTCCCTTGGATACGCAGTATTTT. It specifies CASSSTGRGPLDTQYF.

This clonotype occurred many times. This chain uses TRBV18 with TRBJ2-5; D is unresolved. From germline, CDR1 is KGHSH and CDR2 LQKENI. CDR3 length equals 12 residues. V was cut by 8 bases and J by 3 bases, with 10 bases left in between. Written as DNA, the CDR3 is TGTGCCAGCGGTGAAACAAAAGAGACCCAGTACTTC. It codes for CASGETKETQYF.

This chain links TRBV7-2 with TRBJ2-7; 7 nucleotides line up with TRBD2. The CDR3 consists of 20 residues. The V and J ends lost 1 base and 6 bases, in that order; junction bases with no gene match: 24. Germline V gene data show CDR1 as SGHTA and CDR2 as FQGNSA. The CDR3 DNA sequence: TGTGCCAGCAGCTTAGACCTGGGGTTCACCCGGTTGCGGGAGCTCGGCGAGCAGTACTTC. Amino acid sequence: CASSLDLGFTRLRELGEQYF. The full variable domain, rest sourced from reference TRBV7-2 and TRBJ2-7, is GAGVSQSPSNKVTEKGKDVELRCDPISGHTALYWYRQSLGQGLEFLIYFQGNSAPDKSGLPSDRFSAERTGGSVSTLTIQRTQQEDSAVYLCASSLDLGFTRLRELGEQYFGPGTRLTVT.

This clonotype was recorded at least ten times. The V gene is TRBV12-3 or TRBV12-4, the J gene TRBJ1-1; the D gene is possibly TRBD1 (6 bases). V was pared by 4 bases and J by 1 base, with 19 bases between. This CDR3 region has 17 residues. CDR3 in DNA: TGTGCCAGCAGTTCCACGGGGGGCGGCCTCGGGAACACTGAAGCTTTCTTT. It yields the protein CASSSTGGGLGNTEAFF.

V usage is TRBV9 and J usage is TRBJ2-1, with 10 bases identical to TRBD2. With 0 bases clipped from V and 10 bases from J, the junction kept 13 bases outside the gene matches. The CDR3 totals 17 residues. The germline gives CDR1 SGDLS, CDR2 YYNGEE. The CDR3 DNA is TGTGCCAGCAGCGTAGAGGGGTGGGCTAGCGGGAGAGGGGAGCAGTTCTTC. Amino acid sequence: CASSVEGWASGRGEQFF.

This clonotype was recorded many times. The chain carries TRBV2 and TRBJ1-4; D gene uncertain. Germline CDR1 and CDR2: SNHLY and FYNNEI. V was clipped by 8 bases and J by 5 bases, with 12 bases between them. There are 13 residues in the CDR3. The CDR3 nucleotides are TGTGCCAGCGGGTGGACGGGAAATGAAAAACTGTTTTTT. This sequence encodes CASGWTGNEKLFF.

J is TRBJ1-6 and V is TRBV13; D is undetermined. The CDR3 spans 15 residues. Germline loops: CDR1 PRHDT, CDR2 FYEKMQ (reference sequence). The germline V and J ends were trimmed by 3 bases and 5 bases, with 11 bases remaining between them. CDR3 in DNA: TGTGCCAGCAGCTTCGGCGGGTTGGATAATTCACCCCTCCACTTT. Translation: CASSFGGLDNSPLHF.

Ten or more counts support this clonotype. This sequence joins TRBV19 and TRBJ1-1; TRBD1 matches 7 bases. This CDR3 has 14 amino acids. The J segment lost 4 bases and the V segment lost 1 base, leaving 3 bases of the junction unmatched. Germline assignment: CDR1 LNHDA and CDR2 SQIVND (reference sequence). The DNA for the CDR3 is TGTGCCAGTAGTATAGGACAGGGTCTCACTGAAGCTTTCTTT. It yields the protein CASSIGQGLTEAFF.

On this clonotype itself: This may come from a read error, since a much larger clone is one base off. This rearrangement joins TRBV24-1 to TRBJ2-1, with no clear D. The CDR3 spans 11 residues. The V gene's germline CDR1 is KGHDR and CDR2 SFDVKD. CDR3 nucleotide sequence: TGTGCCACCACTGGCTACAATGACCAGTTCTTC. Translation: CATTGYNDQFF.

This clonotype was found many times. The chain combines TRBV7-9 with TRBJ1-2, with 10 bases identical to TRBD1. The CDR3 is 14 residues long. The germline gives CDR1 SEHNR, CDR2 FQNEAQ (reference sequence). The V and J ends lost 5 bases and 8 bases, in that order; junction bases with no gene match: 8. The CDR3 DNA is TGTGCCAGCAGCGCGACAGGGGGCGCGAGGGGCTACACCTTC. Translated, it gives CASSATGGARGYTF.

The chain carries TRBV12-3 or TRBV12-4 and TRBJ2-1; 7 positions agree with TRBD2. Losses at the gene ends were 5 bases for V and 9 bases for J; bases not matched to a gene: 25. The CDR3 has 19 amino acids. The CDR3 region is CASSISRGLVSGKVSEQFF. CDR3 nucleotide sequence: TGTGCCAGCAGTATTTCCCGAGGTCTTGTCAGCGGGAAAGTTAGTGAGCAGTTCTTC.

In this sample, this clonotype turned up many times. The rearrangement joins TRBV6-1 to TRBJ2-1; 12 bases fit TRBD1. The germline CDR1 and CDR2 sequences are MNHNS and SASEGT. CDR3 length: 15 amino acids. After removal of 6 bases from V and 9 bases from J, the junction contained 9 bases not matched to a gene. As DNA, the CDR3 is TGTGCCAGCAGCGCGGGACAGGGGGCGTATAGTGAGCAGTTCTTC. It is translated as CASSAGQGAYSEQFF.

Ten or more counts support this clonotype. The V and J genes are TRBV2 and TRBJ2-3; D uncertain. Germline CDR1 and CDR2: SNHLY and FYNNEI. Trimming took 6 bases from V and 3 from J, leaving 7 bases between them. CDR3 length: 12 amino acids. CDR3 nucleotides: TGTGCCAGCAGGAGTTTTACAGATACGCAGTATTTT. Amino acids: CASRSFTDTQYF.

In this sample, this clonotype turned up a few times. The chain combines TRBV7-9 with TRBJ2-1; D is possibly TRBD2 (6 bases). CDR3 length equals 15 residues. Looked up from germline, CDR1 is SEHNR and CDR2 is FQNEAQ (reference sequence). V lost 5 bases and J lost 14, with 25 bases in between. CDR3 region: CASSNQLISTGEKFF. Written as DNA, the CDR3 is TGTGCCAGCAGCAACCAACTCATATCAACGGGGGAGAAGTTCTTC. Looking up the rest from reference TRBV7-9 and TRBJ2-1 gives the full variable domain: DTGVSQNPRHKITKRGQNVTFRCDPISEHNRLYWYRQTLGQGPEFLTYFQNEAQLEKSRLLSDRFSAERPKGSFSTLEIQRTEQGDSAMYLCASSNQLISTGEKFFGPGTRLTVL.

The table lists this clonotype with a count of one. A much larger clone differs from this one at a single base, so this may be a read error. The rearrangement joins TRBV7-9 to TRBJ2-3; D possibly corresponds to TRBD1 (5 bases). The CDR3 is 14 amino acids. Germline lookup yields CDR1 SEHNR and CDR2 FQNEAQ (reference sequence). The CDR3: CASSLAWGTDAQYF. The CDR3 region has the DNA TGTGCCAGCAGCTTAGCTTGGGGCACAGATGCGCAGTATTTT.

The sample holds many counts of this clonotype. The genes are TRBV5-1 and TRBJ2-1, with a possible D match to TRBD1 (6 bases). V lost 9 bases and J lost 0, with 16 bases in between. The CDR3 sequence is 15 residues long. Germline loops: CDR1 SGHRS, CDR2 YFSETQ. The CDR3 loop reads CATHAGGSSYNEQFF. The DNA of the CDR3 is TGCGCCACACACGCTGGGGGCAGCTCCTACAATGAGCAGTTCTTC.

This chain's CDR3 is CAWQGIGRGEQYF. The CDR3 DNA sequence: TGTGCCTGGCAGGGGATCGGCCGCGGCGAGCAGTACTTC. The rearrangement links TRBV30 to TRBJ2-7; tentative D call: TRBD1 (6 bases). Germline CDR1 GTSNPN, CDR2 SVGIG (reference sequence). The CDR3 length is 13 residues. The ends were cut back, 5 bases at V and 6 bases at J, with 17 bases in the middle.

This clonotype was seen repeatedly, ten times or more. The chain has TRBV28 and TRBJ1-1; D uncertain. This CDR3 comprises 16 residues. The ends were cut back, 2 bases at V and 0 bases at J, with 13 bases in the middle. Germline V gives CDR1 MDHEN, CDR2 SYDVKM. The CDR3 protein is CASSLSRWGMNTEAFF. CDR3 sequence (DNA): TGTGCCAGCAGTTTAAGCCGGTGGGGAATGAACACTGAAGCTTTCTTT.

The chain uses TRBV7-9 and TRBJ1-5; D gene uncertain. V was cut by 4 bases and J by 0 bases, with 7 bases left in between. Germline V gene lookup returns CDR1 SEHNR and CDR2 FQNEAQ (reference sequence). The CDR3 consists of 14 residues. CDR3 amino acids: CASSYTLSNQPQHF. In DNA, the CDR3 is TGTGCCAGCAGCTATACACTTAGCAATCAGCCCCAGCATTTT.

The gene calls are TRBV12-3 or TRBV12-4 and TRBJ1-5, with D unclear. The CDR3 has 15 amino acids. Trimming removed 3 bases at V and 3 bases at J, with 12 bases between. Here the CDR3 reads CASSLEGWINQPQHF. CDR3 nucleotide sequence: TGTGCCAGCAGTTTGGAGGGCTGGATCAATCAGCCCCAGCATTTT.

This clonotype was observed many times. The chain has TRBV7-2 and TRBJ2-1; TRBD2 matches 13 bases. With 4 bases clipped from V and 9 bases from J, the junction kept 6 bases outside the gene matches. The CDR3 runs to 15 residues. CDR1 and CDR2 (germline): SGHTA, FQGNSA. DNA for the CDR3: TGTGCCAGCAGCTCTGGACTAGCGGGAGCCCCTGAGCAGTTCTTC. Amino acid sequence: CASSSGLAGAPEQFF.